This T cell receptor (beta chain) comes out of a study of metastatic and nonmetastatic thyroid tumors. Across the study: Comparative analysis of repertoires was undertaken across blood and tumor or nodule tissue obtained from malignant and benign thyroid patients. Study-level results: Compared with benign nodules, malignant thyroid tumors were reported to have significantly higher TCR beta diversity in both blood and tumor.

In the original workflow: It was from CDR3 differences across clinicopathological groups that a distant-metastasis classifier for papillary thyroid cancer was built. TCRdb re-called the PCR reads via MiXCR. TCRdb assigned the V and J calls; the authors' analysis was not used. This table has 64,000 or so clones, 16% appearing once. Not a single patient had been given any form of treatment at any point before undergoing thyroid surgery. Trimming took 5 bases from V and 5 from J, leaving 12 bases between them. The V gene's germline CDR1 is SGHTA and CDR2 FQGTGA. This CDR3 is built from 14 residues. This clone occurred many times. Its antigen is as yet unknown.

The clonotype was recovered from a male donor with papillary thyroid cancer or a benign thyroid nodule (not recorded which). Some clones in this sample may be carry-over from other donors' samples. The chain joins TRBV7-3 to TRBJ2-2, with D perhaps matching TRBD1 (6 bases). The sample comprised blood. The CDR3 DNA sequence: TGTGCCAGCAGCGTGGGACACTCTACCGGGGAGCTGTTTTTT. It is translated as CASSVGHSTGELFF.